This entry lists 12 T cell receptor beta chains sequenced from one sample in a study of T-cell memory formation after mild COVID-19. Each CDR3 protein gets one entry after TCRdb re-called the 5' RACE reads with MiXCR. The sample shows more than 200,000 distinct CDR3 sequences, 15% to 20% of them seen only once. The sequencing input was PBMCs or a T cell subset sorted from them (not recorded which). The receptors here all came from a man younger than 30 who had mild COVID-19 (a few samples of this study predate the infection). Cell type and time point are not known.

This clonotype has only a few counts. The gene calls are TRBV7-9 and TRBJ1-3, with D hard to call. Trimming took off 5 bases at V and 3 bases at J, with 11 bases between the two ends. The CDR3 is 14 amino acids. Germline CDR1 and CDR2: SEHNR and FQNEAQ (reference sequence). The CDR3 region has the DNA TGTGCCAGCAGCCCGCAGGCGGGTGGAAACACCATATATTTT. Its translation: CASSPQAGGNTIYF.

This clonotype was found a few times. The genes are TRBV5-1 and TRBJ2-4, with 14 bases lining up with TRBD2. With 4 bases clipped from V and 14 bases from J, the junction kept 11 bases outside the gene matches. The germline V gene encodes CDR1 SGHRS and CDR2 YFSETQ. The CDR3 length is 15 residues. The DNA of the CDR3 is TGCGCCAGCAGCCAAGGGACTAGCGGGGGACCTAAGGAGTACTTC. Encoded protein: CASSQGTSGGPKEYF.

V is TRBV12-3 or TRBV12-4 and J is TRBJ2-1, with a tentative D call TRBD2 (5 bases). Trimming shortened V by 5 bases and J by 8 bases, and 19 bases separated the two germline ends. CDR3 length: 15 amino acids. As DNA, the CDR3 is TGTGCCAGCAGTCCCCACCTGGCCTTCGGGGATGAGCAGTTCTTC. Its protein is CASSPHLAFGDEQFF.

The CDR3 DNA sequence: TGCAGTGCTGGGGAGCCCACCACAGATACGCAGTATTTT. Protein: CSAGEPTTDTQYF. The chain joins TRBV20-1 to TRBJ2-3; tentatively, D is TRBD2 (5 bases). CDR1 DFQATT and CDR2 SNEGSKA come from the germline V gene (reference sequence). Deletions cut 5 bases from V and 2 bases from J, with 11 bases between. The CDR3 runs 13 residues.

There are a few counts of this clonotype. This chain links TRBV20-1 with TRBJ2-3, with D perhaps matching TRBD1 (6 bases). The CDR3 sequence is 15 residues long. With 3 bases removed from V and 2 bases from J, the gap between germline ends came to 15 bases. Germline V lookup: CDR1 DFQATT, CDR2 SNEGSKA (reference sequence). CDR3 in amino acids: CSARDPGHNTDTQYF. The CDR3 coding sequence is TGCAGTGCTAGGGACCCGGGACACAACACAGATACGCAGTATTTT.

This clonotype was observed at least ten times. The chain combines TRBV12-3 or TRBV12-4 with TRBJ1-1; 8 bases match TRBD1. This CDR3 comprises 14 residues. The J segment lost 7 bases and the V segment lost 4 bases, leaving 8 bases of the junction unmatched. The CDR3 nucleotides read TGTGCCAGCAGTTCCGGGGACAGGACCGGTGAAGCTTTCTTT. Its protein is CASSSGDRTGEAFF.

The chain combines TRBV7-2 with TRBJ1-6; no clear D gene. V was pared by 5 bases and J by 8 bases, with 13 bases between. CDR3 size: 14 residues. The germline gives CDR1 SGHTA, CDR2 FQGNSA. CDR3 coding DNA: TGTGCCAGCAGCCCTCGACATCGGGATTCACCCCTCCACTTT. Encoded protein: CASSPRHRDSPLHF.

This clonotype was detected ten times or more. This chain joins TRBV5-1 and TRBJ2-6; no firm D call. Germline CDR1 is SGHRS and CDR2 is YFSETQ. Deletions cut 4 bases from V and 0 bases from J, with 8 bases between. This CDR3 spans 15 amino acids. CDR3 in DNA: TGCGCCAGCAGCCCCGATCCCTCTGGGGCCAACGTCCTGACTTTC. Translated, it gives CASSPDPSGANVLTF.

This chain joins TRBV18 and TRBJ2-7, with TRBD1 as a possible D gene (6 bases). CDR1 is KGHSH and CDR2 is LQKENI in the germline V gene. V was shortened by 3 bases and J by 4 bases, with 13 bases between the two germline ends. The CDR3 is 14 residues long. The CDR3 sequence: CASSPSQGTYEQYV. The CDR3 DNA is TGTGCCAGCTCACCTTCCCAGGGGACGTACGAGCAGTACGTC.

This clonotype was observed many times. The CDR3 DNA is TGCGCCAGCAGAGGGCTAGCGGACGCCACAGATACGCAGTATTTT. This codes for CASRGLADATDTQYF. The rearrangement links TRBV5-1 to TRBJ2-3; 7 bases align to TRBD2. V shed 5 bases, J shed 2 bases, and the junction held 8 bases outside the gene matches. Per the germline V gene, CDR1 is SGHRS and CDR2 is YFSETQ. The CDR3 is made up of 15 amino acids.

This clonotype was seen more than once but under ten times. V is TRBV7-2 and J is TRBJ2-3; 8 bases match TRBD2. Germline V gene sequence: CDR1 SGHTA, CDR2 FQGNSA. The CDR3 is made up of 15 amino acids. The V and J ends lost 5 bases and 5 bases, in that order; junction bases with no gene match: 9. The CDR3 loop reads CASSISGVDKDTQYF. The CDR3 DNA follows: TGTGCCAGCAGCATTAGCGGGGTGGATAAAGATACGCAGTATTTT.

The chain carries TRBV7-2 and TRBJ1-2, with no clear D. The V gene lost 1 base and the J gene lost 4 bases, with 13 bases spanning the gap. The CDR3 sequence is 15 residues long. Germline V gives CDR1 SGHTA, CDR2 FQGNSA. The CDR3 here is CASSLVGKGGYGYTF. CDR3 bases: TGTGCCAGCAGCTTAGTGGGAAAGGGCGGCTATGGCTACACCTTC. Full variable domain (rest looked up from reference TRBV7-2 and TRBJ1-2): GAGVSQSPSNKVTEKGKDVELRCDPISGHTALYWYRQSLGQGLEFLIYFQGNSAPDKSGLPSDRFSAERTGGSVSTLTIQRTQQEDSAVYLCASSLVGKGGYGYTFGSGTRLTVV.